The next 27 T cell receptor beta chains were all read from a single sample in a study of metastatic and nonmetastatic thyroid tumors. TCRdb re-called clones via MiXCR from the PCR reads. This sample has 43,000 or so clones, with roughly 4% found just once. Prior to thyroid surgery, none of the patients had received any treatment. The sequenced sample was blood. These receptors came from a female donor with papillary thyroid cancer or a benign thyroid nodule (not recorded which). Some clones in this sample may be carry-over from other donors' samples.

The rearrangement uses TRBV6-5 and TRBJ2-7; D possibly corresponds to TRBD2 (5 bases). There are 14 residues in the CDR3. Germline CDR1 reads MNHEY; CDR2 reads SVGAGI. Trimming stripped 4 bases from V and 4 bases from J, with 14 bases between. The DNA of the CDR3 is TGTGCCAGCAGTTCCGGACCAGCGGAATACGAGCAGTACTTC. Residues: CASSSGPAEYEQYF.

This clone was detected a few times. This clone may be a read error of a much larger clone one base away. The sample holds other DNA sequences that translate to the same CDR3. This sequence joins TRBV20-1 and TRBJ2-5; 9 positions match TRBD1. V lost 5 bases and J lost 5; bases outside the gene matches: 6. This CDR3 comprises 13 residues. The germline gives CDR1 DFQATT, CDR2 SNEGSKA (reference sequence). This chain's CDR3 is CSAPGQGYETQYF. The CDR3 DNA sequence: TGCAGTGCTCCGGGACAGGGATATGAGACCCAGTACTTC.

This clone was counted ten times or more. The rearrangement joins TRBV29-1 to TRBJ2-7; 8 bases agree with TRBD1. This CDR3 has 14 residues. V lost 5 bases and J lost 1; bases outside the gene matches: 7. Germline CDR1 reads SQVTM; CDR2 reads ANQGSEA. In nucleotides, the CDR3 is TGCAGCGTTAAGGAGGACAGGGTTTCCTACGAGCAGTACTTC. It encodes CSVKEDRVSYEQYF.

A word on this clone: The germline gene is not matched at one end of the junction; a read error may be the cause. The chain links TRBV7-2 to TRBJ1-1, with TRBD1 as a possible D gene (5 bases). The CDR3 totals 14 residues. The germline V gene encodes CDR1 SGHTA and CDR2 FQGNSA. CDR3 loop: CAISLQGENTQAFF. The CDR3 coding sequence is TGTGCCATCAGCTTGCAGGGTGAGAACACTCAAGCTTTCTTT.

This clone has a count of ten or more. V gene TRBV7-2 combines with J gene TRBJ2-3; D is unresolved. The germline gives CDR1 SGHTA, CDR2 FQGNSA. V shed 3 bases and J shed 0 bases, with 4 bases lying between them. This CDR3 is 13 amino acids long. The CDR3 sequence: CASSFPSTDTQYF. The CDR3, as DNA: TGTGCCAGCAGCTTTCCCAGCACAGATACGCAGTATTTT.

A few counts support this clone. The chain has TRBV28 and TRBJ2-7; no clear D. V was trimmed by 3 bases and J by 2 bases, leaving 14 bases between them. The germline V gene encodes CDR1 MDHEN and CDR2 SYDVKM. The CDR3 extends over 15 amino acids. The CDR3 region has the DNA TGTGCCAGCAGTTTGGGTAGCTACGTACCCTACGAGCAGTACTTC. This translates into CASSLGSYVPYEQYF.

By share, this clone counts as medium-sized. V usage is TRBV2 and J usage is TRBJ1-6; 8 bases are shared with TRBD1. Germline trimming cut 3 bases from V and 8 bases from J; bases unmatched to any gene: 6. Germline lookup yields CDR1 SNHLY and CDR2 FYNNEI. The CDR3 extends over 15 amino acids. The CDR3 loop is CASSDGQGAYSPLHF. The CDR3 bases are TGTGCCAGCAGTGACGGGCAGGGGGCATATTCACCCCTCCACTTT.

In this sample, this clone turned up many times. The rearrangement links TRBV7-8 to TRBJ2-3; no definite D call. The V and J ends lost 2 bases and 2 bases respectively, with 5 bases between them. Germline V lookup: CDR1 SGHVS, CDR2 FQNEAQ. This CDR3 spans 13 amino acids. As DNA, the CDR3 is TGTGCCAGCAGCTTACAGAACACAGATACGCAGTATTTT. Amino acids: CASSLQNTDTQYF.

V gene TRBV2 combines with J gene TRBJ2-7, with 12 bases matching TRBD1. This CDR3 comprises 13 residues. Germline CDR1 and CDR2: SNHLY and FYNNEI. J lost 5 bases, V lost 11 bases, and 7 bases had no gene match. The CDR3 DNA reads TGTGCCGGAAGGGACAGGGGGCGAGACGAGCAGTACTTC. This codes for CAGRDRGRDEQYF.

This clone was seen only a few times. The chain links TRBV27 to TRBJ2-7; TRBD2 matches at 9 bases. V lost 5 bases, J lost 3 bases, and 8 bases stayed unmatched. In germline, CDR1 is MNHEY, CDR2 SMNVEV (reference sequence). The CDR3 consists of 15 residues. CDR3 amino acids: CASSAPGGGGYEQYF. The CDR3, as DNA: TGTGCCAGCAGTGCCCCCGGCGGGGGGGGCTACGAGCAGTACTTC.

A note on this clone: A much more abundant neighbour one base away suggests this may be a read error. The chain is built from TRBV10-1 and TRBJ2-2; maybe TRBD1 (5 bases). The germline V gene has CDR1 WNHNN and CDR2 SYGVQD (reference sequence). V was pared by 2 bases and J by 0 bases, with 10 bases between. The CDR3 consists of 16 residues. CDR3 in DNA: TGCGCCAGCAGTGAGGTCGCAGGGACGAACACCGGGGAGCTGTTTTTT. Protein: CASSEVAGTNTGELFF.

This clone was observed a few times. V gene TRBV7-9 combines with J gene TRBJ2-1, with D maybe TRBD2 (5 bases). V lost 0 bases and J 9 bases, leaving 12 bases between the germline ends. The CDR3 spans 14 residues. Germline V gene lookup returns CDR1 SEHNR and CDR2 FQNEAQ (reference sequence). The CDR3 DNA is TGTGCCAGCAGCTTAGCAACGGGAACGGCTGAGCAGTTCTTC. This encodes CASSLATGTAEQFF. Full variable domain (rest looked up from reference TRBV7-9 and TRBJ2-1): DTGVSQNPRHKITKRGQNVTFRCDPISEHNRLYWYRQTLGQGPEFLTYFQNEAQLEKSRLLSDRFSAERPKGSFSTLEIQRTEQGDSAMYLCASSLATGTAEQFFGPGTRLTVL.

The chain recombines TRBV11-3 with TRBJ2-5; D remains unclear. This CDR3 is 13 amino acids long. V lost 1 base to trimming and J lost 4 bases, with 7 bases between them. Germline V lookup: CDR1 SGHNT, CDR2 YENEEA. This chain's CDR3 is CASSLGLRETQYF. The CDR3 bases are TGTGCCAGCAGCTTAGGATTAAGAGAGACCCAGTACTTC.

The gene calls are TRBV27 and TRBJ2-1; no clear D. V was pared by 2 bases and J by 4 bases, with 15 bases between. The CDR3 has 16 amino acids. Germline V lookup: CDR1 MNHEY, CDR2 SMNVEV (reference sequence). CDR3 loop: CASSLGAVSAYNEQFF. For the CDR3, the DNA is TGTGCCAGCAGTTTAGGAGCAGTGTCAGCTTACAATGAGCAGTTCTTC.

This clone has only a few counts. This sequence may be a read error, since a much larger clone differs from it by one base. The sample holds other DNA sequences that translate to the same CDR3. The genes are TRBV10-2 and TRBJ1-6; tentative D call: TRBD1 (5 bases). The CDR3 contains 18 residues. The V end lost 7 bases, the J end lost 1 base, and 20 bases lay between the germline ends. CDR1 and CDR2 (germline): WSHSY, SAAADI. In DNA form, the CDR3 reads TGCGCCAGCACCCGGGGACCGGTAAGTGGGTCCTATAATTCACCCCTCCACTTT. This sequence encodes CASTRGPVSGSYNSPLHF.

This clone turned up a few times. This may be a read error, as it is one base from a much larger clone. This rearrangement joins TRBV6-2 or TRBV6-3 to TRBJ2-3; TRBD1 or TRBD2 may be the D gene (6 bases each). Trimming took off 8 bases at V and 15 bases at J, with 30 bases between the two ends. The CDR3 is 15 amino acids. CDR1 and CDR2 (germline): MNHEY, SVGEGT. In DNA, the CDR3 is TGTGCCAGCTCTCCCGGGGTAGCGGAGGGGGATATGCAATATTTT. Encoded protein: CASSPGVAEGDMQYF.

This clone was recorded many times. The sample carries other DNA sequences with the same CDR3. This chain uses TRBV24-1 with TRBJ2-3, with D perhaps TRBD2 (6 bases). The CDR3 spans 18 residues. Per the germline V gene, CDR1 is KGHDR and CDR2 is SFDVKD. Between the trimmed V and J ends, which lost 4 bases and 2 bases, there was a span of 21 bases. The DNA for the CDR3 is TGTGCCACCAGTGAAGCGGGCAGCGGGTCCCCACACACAGATACGCAGTATTTT. Protein: CATSEAGSGSPHTDTQYF.

This clone was recorded a few times. One junction end does not reproduce the germline sequence, and a read error may be involved. CDR3 sequence: CASILRQGVYGYTF. DNA of the CDR3: TGTGCCAGCATTTTACGACAGGGTGTTTATGGCTACACCTTC. The J gene is TRBJ1-2, the V gene TRBV27, with TRBD1 matching 7 bases. The CDR3 is 14 amino acids. Germline V CDR1 and CDR2: MNHEY, SMNVEV (reference sequence).

V gene TRBV6-1 combines with J gene TRBJ1-2, with D perhaps matching TRBD1 (5 bases). The CDR3 has 13 residues. V was cut by 6 bases and J by 4 bases, with 12 bases left in between. The germline gives CDR1 MNHNS, CDR2 SASEGT. In nucleotides, the CDR3 is TGTGCCAGCAGGACCGGGACCCCCTATGGCTACACCTTC. Its translation: CASRTGTPYGYTF.

This clone was counted between two and nine times. This may be a read error, as it is one base from a much larger clone. The conserved phenylalanine or tryptophan normally closing the CDR3 is absent here, so this likely arose from a read error. Other nucleotide sequences from this sample produce the same CDR3. V usage is TRBV7-9 and J usage is TRBJ2-7; D gene ambiguous. CDR1 is SEHNR, CDR2 FQNEAQ, per germline (reference sequence). Trimming removed 3 bases from V and 0 bases from J, with 9 bases in between. The CDR3 runs to 14 residues. In nucleotides, the CDR3 is TGTGCCAGCAGCTTCGACAAGCCCTCCTACGAGCAGTACCTC. Translated, it gives CASSFDKPSYEQYL.

This clone was counted many times. The rearrangement joins TRBV12-3 or TRBV12-4 to TRBJ2-7; 9 nucleotides align to TRBD2. This CDR3 is 13 amino acids long. V lost 4 bases, J lost 9 bases, and 7 bases stayed unmatched. The CDR3 is CASSSPLSGRQYF. CDR3 DNA sequence: TGTGCCAGCAGTTCCCCCCTTAGCGGGAGGCAGTACTTC.

This clone has at least ten counts. The rearrangement joins TRBV19 to TRBJ1-2, with D perhaps TRBD1 (5 bases). The CDR3 sequence is 14 residues long. Germline V gives CDR1 LNHDA, CDR2 SQIVND (reference sequence). V was shortened by 2 bases and J by 8 bases, with 15 bases between the two germline ends. This chain's CDR3 is CASSISAREHGYTF. DNA for the CDR3: TGTGCCAGTAGTATATCGGCCAGGGAACACGGCTACACCTTC.

This clone was seen ten or more times. J is TRBJ2-5 and V is TRBV7-9; 10 bases map to TRBD2. V was pared by 2 bases and J by 4 bases, with 7 bases of the junction left unmatched. The V gene's germline CDR1 is SEHNR and CDR2 FQNEAQ (reference sequence). The CDR3 has 16 amino acids. CDR3 in amino acids: CASSLILAGGRETQYF. CDR3 DNA sequence: TGTGCCAGCAGCTTAATCTTAGCGGGAGGTAGAGAGACCCAGTACTTC.

Many counts were recorded for this clone. The same CDR3 can be traced to other DNA sequences in this sample. V usage is TRBV27 and J usage is TRBJ1-1; no clear D. The germline CDR1 and CDR2 sequences are MNHEY and SMNVEV (reference sequence). CDR3 length: 14 amino acids. V gave up 7 bases and J gave up 0 bases, with 12 bases separating them. CDR3 protein: CASTTDYMNTEAFF. In DNA form, the CDR3 reads TGTGCCAGCACTACAGATTACATGAACACTGAAGCTTTCTTT.

The chain joins TRBV6-1 to TRBJ2-1, with D perhaps matching TRBD2 (5 bases). V was shortened by 6 bases and J by 5 bases, with 8 bases between the two germline ends. This CDR3 has 12 amino acids. Germline CDR1 reads MNHNS; CDR2 reads SASEGT. The CDR3 region is CASSLGNNEQFF. The CDR3 DNA reads TGTGCCAGCAGCCTCGGGAACAATGAGCAGTTCTTC.

This clone was seen at least ten times. V gene TRBV2 combines with J gene TRBJ2-7; 7 positions match TRBD1. The V segment lost 6 bases and the J segment 0 bases; nucleotides outside the gene matches: 8. In germline, CDR1 is SNHLY, CDR2 FYNNEI. The CDR3 spans 15 residues. The DNA of the CDR3 is TGTGCCAGCAGGTACCGGGACAGCATCTCCTACGAGCAGTACTTC. It translates to CASRYRDSISYEQYF.

This clone was observed many times. The chain links TRBV29-1 to TRBJ2-1; D is tentatively TRBD1 or TRBD2 (5 bases each). The V end was cut by 4 bases, the J end by 1 base, with 14 bases between. Per the germline V gene, CDR1 is SQVTM and CDR2 is ANQGSEA. The CDR3 length is 15 residues. CDR3 nucleotides: TGCAGCGTTGGAGGGGACGTTCGGTCCTACAATGAGCAGTTCTTC. Translation: CSVGGDVRSYNEQFF.